This TCR beta chain was sequenced for a study of cytotoxic CD8 clonotypes in ibrutinib-treated CLL (dated by TCRdb to about 2021). Background for the entire study: The cohort included some 14 treatment-naive and approximately twelve relapsed/refractory patients; some 18 were IGHV unmutated. Response samples were taken after a median of approximately eleven months on treatment, ranging from roughly 6 to 36 months. Responses were partial in roughly 24 patients and complete in 2; after median about 63 months follow-up, approximately 15 stayed in remission and approximately twelve progressed. Of the approximately 91 people in the trial, around 24 had longitudinal samples available. On average, each sample yielded roughly 250,000 productive templates and 94,082 productive rearrangements. Cryopreserved peripheral blood mononuclear cells were obtained before treatment, at response, and at either sustained remission or disease progression. Results and caveats for the whole study, not just this receptor: Clonality increased at ibrutinib response, stayed stable in sustained remission, and fell back toward baseline at progression. Sampling times were not matched between sustained-remission and progressing patients, and lymph node repertoires were not studied. Public clonotypes were rare and either shrank or stayed stable during treatment, and the rise in clonality at ibrutinib response reflected expansion of private clonotypes. Baseline clonality exceeded that of age-matched healthy donors and correlated strongly with circulating CD8+ T-cell counts.

Roughly 2 micrograms of genomic DNA were extracted from cryopreserved PBMCs for TCR beta library preparation. High-throughput TCR beta sequencing was performed on longitudinal blood samples from CLL patients receiving ibrutinib monotherapy. The patients were enrolled in a single-center, open-label phase 2 trial of ibrutinib monotherapy. From V the trimming removes 7 bases and from J it removes 6 bases, while the gene matches leave 7 bases of the junction unaccounted for. There are 14 amino acids in the CDR3, from cysteine to phenylalanine inclusive. Of all the DNA, just the CDR3 is kept, 42 bases in frame from base 1. The germline V gene specifies SNHLY as CDR1 and FYNNEI as CDR2. On a MiSeq, deep resolution sequencing aimed for a depth between 1 in 1 million and 1 in 200,000 T cells, with each clonotype covered around 10x on average. TCR beta libraries were generated with the immunoSEQ hsTCRB Kit. Per the authors' processing: ImmunoSEQ Data Assistant and ImmunoSEQ Analyzer were used for data analysis, and V, D and J genes were assigned according to IMGT definitions. Clonality, which ranges from 0 to 1, was calculated as one minus the normalized Shannon entropy of productive rearrangement frequencies. Public clonotype analysis was restricted to overrepresented clonotypes comprising at least 0.05% of each patient's repertoire. Repertoires from about a dozen age-matched healthy donors in immuneACCESS were used as clonality controls. The immuneACCESS repertoire file appears here via TCRdb, limited to in-frame rearrangements. These files lack a portion of the clones; in checked studies, under half of the deficit traces to unresolved V genes, and the cause of the others is not known. V, J and clone size were drawn from that table, and D and trimming were deduced from the DNA. In all, the sample holds around 310,000 clones, and roughly 79% of those were seen once. About 6.7% of the sample is in the top ten clones.

Notes on this clone: Its binding antigen is unknown. Base qualities are not at hand, and no much larger clone is one base apart.

The sample in question was PBMCs, obtained before ibrutinib treatment. The sequence is built from TRBV2 and TRBJ2-1, and 9 junction bases match TRBD2. The TCR originated in a human donor with chronic lymphocytic leukemia. The nucleotide sequence reads TGTGCCAGCACGAGAGGACTAGCGATCAATGAGCAGTTCTTC. Its amino acids are CASTRGLAINEQFF.